The present TCR beta chain was sequenced within a study of CD8+ T cells in alopecia areata. Notes on the study in general: Relative to normal scalp, lesional scalp, especially alopecia totalis/universalis, showed higher clonality. Under tofacitinib, fewer expanded CD8+ clones appeared among the top 100 scalp clones.

As to treatment: oral pan-JAK inhibitor, 5-10 mg twice daily. The germline V and J ends were trimmed by 11 bases and 8 bases, with 8 bases remaining between them. CDR1 is LNHNV and CDR2 is YYDKDF in the germline V gene (reference sequence). The CDR3 is 9 residues long. TCR sequencing used cDNA made by reverse transcription of extracted RNA. Produced via immunoSEQ multiplex PCR; TCRdb's table is partial and in-frame only. This table holds roughly 100,000 clones, just under 60% found once. This clone was seen more than once but under ten times. No antigen is known for it. The material was CD8+ T cells sorted from blood, obtained at approximately week 60, from a patient treated with tofacitinib. The chain links TRBV15 to TRBJ2-3, with D possibly called TRBD1 or TRBD2 (5 bases each). This TCR was sampled from a human donor with alopecia areata. This chain's CDR3 is CAVGGTQYF. CDR3 DNA sequence: TGTGCCGTTGGGGGTACGCAGTATTTT.